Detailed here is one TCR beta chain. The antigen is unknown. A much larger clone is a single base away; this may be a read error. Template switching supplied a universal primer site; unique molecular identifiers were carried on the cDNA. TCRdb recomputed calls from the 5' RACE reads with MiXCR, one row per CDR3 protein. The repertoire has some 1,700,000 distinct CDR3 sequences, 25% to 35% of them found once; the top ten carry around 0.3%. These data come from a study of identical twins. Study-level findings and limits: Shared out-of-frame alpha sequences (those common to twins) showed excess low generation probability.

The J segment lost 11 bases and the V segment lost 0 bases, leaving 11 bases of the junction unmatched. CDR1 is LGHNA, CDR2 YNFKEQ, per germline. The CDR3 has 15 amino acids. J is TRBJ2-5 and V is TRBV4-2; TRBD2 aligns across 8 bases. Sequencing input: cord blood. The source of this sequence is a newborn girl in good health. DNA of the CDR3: TGTGCCAGCAGCCAAGAGGGACTAGAGTTCGGTGAGCAGTACTTC. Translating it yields CASSQEGLEFGEQYF.